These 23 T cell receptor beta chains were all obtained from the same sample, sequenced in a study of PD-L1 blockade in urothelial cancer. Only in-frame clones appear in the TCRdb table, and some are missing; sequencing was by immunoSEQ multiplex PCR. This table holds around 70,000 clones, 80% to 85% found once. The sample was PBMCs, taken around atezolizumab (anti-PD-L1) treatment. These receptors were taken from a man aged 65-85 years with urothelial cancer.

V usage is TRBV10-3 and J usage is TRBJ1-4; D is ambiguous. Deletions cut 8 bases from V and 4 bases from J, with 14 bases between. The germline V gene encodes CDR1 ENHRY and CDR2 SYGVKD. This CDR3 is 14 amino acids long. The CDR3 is CAIRDTVLNEKLFF. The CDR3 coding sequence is TGTGCCATCCGCGATACGGTGCTTAATGAAAAACTGTTTTTT.

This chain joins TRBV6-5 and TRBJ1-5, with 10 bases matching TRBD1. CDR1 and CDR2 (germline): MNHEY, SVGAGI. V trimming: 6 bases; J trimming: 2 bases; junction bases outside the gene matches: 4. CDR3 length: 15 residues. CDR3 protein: CASRSGTGGNQPQHF. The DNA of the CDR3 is TGTGCCAGCAGGTCCGGGACAGGGGGCAATCAGCCCCAGCATTTT.

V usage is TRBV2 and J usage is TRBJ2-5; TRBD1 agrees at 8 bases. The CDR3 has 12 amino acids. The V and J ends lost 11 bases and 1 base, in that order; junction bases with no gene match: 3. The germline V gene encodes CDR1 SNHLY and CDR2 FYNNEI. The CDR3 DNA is TGTGCCCAGGGGGCGCCCCAAGAGACCCAGTACTTC. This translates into CAQGAPQETQYF.

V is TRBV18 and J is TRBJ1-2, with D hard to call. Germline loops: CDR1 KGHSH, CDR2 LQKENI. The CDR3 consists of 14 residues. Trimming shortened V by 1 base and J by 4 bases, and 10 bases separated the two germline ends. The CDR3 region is CASSPRAGSYGYTF. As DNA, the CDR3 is TGTGCCAGCTCACCACGTGCGGGATCCTATGGCTACACCTTC.

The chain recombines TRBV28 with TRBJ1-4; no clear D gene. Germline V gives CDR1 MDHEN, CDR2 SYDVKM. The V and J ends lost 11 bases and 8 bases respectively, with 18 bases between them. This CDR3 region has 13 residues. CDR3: CAVSPDAREKLFF. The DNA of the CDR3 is TGTGCCGTCTCACCTGACGCTAGGGAAAAACTGTTTTTT.

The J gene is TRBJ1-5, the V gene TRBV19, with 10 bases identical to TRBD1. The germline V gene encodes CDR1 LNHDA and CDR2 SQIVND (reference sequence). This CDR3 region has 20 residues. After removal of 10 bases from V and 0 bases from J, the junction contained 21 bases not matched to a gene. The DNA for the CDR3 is TGTGCCAACCCAACTCAAACAAGGGGACAGGGGTCGTATAGCAATCAGCCCCAGCATTTT. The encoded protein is CANPTQTRGQGSYSNQPQHF.

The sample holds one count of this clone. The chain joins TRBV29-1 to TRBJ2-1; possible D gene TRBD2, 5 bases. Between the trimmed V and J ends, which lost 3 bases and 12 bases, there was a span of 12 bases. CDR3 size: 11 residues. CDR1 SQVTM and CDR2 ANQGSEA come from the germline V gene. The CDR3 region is CSVDKGVVQFF. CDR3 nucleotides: TGCAGCGTTGATAAGGGAGTGGTGCAGTTCTTC.

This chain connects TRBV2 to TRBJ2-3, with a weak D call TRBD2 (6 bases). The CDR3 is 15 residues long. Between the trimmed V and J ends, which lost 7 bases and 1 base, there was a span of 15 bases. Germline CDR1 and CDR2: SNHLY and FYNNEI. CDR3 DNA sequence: TGTGCCAGCATCCTCGCGGGACGGGGCACAGATACGCAGTATTTT. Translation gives CASILAGRGTDTQYF.

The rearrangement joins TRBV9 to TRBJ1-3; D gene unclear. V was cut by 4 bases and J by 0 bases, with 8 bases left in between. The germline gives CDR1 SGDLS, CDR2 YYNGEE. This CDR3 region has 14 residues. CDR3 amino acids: CASSPISSGNTIYF. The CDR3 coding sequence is TGTGCCAGCAGCCCCATTAGCTCTGGAAACACCATATATTTT.

The DNA for the CDR3 is TGCGCCAGCAGGGGCAGGACTAGCGGTAGCACAGATACGCAGTATTTT. Its protein product is CASRGRTSGSTDTQYF. The V gene is TRBV10-2, the J gene TRBJ2-3; 10 nucleotides line up with TRBD2. There are 16 residues in the CDR3. Trimming cost V 6 bases and J 0 bases; bases outside gene matches: 6. CDR1 is WSHSY and CDR2 is SAAADI in the germline V gene.

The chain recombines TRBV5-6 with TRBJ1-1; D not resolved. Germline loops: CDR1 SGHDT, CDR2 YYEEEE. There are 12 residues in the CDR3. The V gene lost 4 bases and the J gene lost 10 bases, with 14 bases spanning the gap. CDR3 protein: CASSKRPGGAFF. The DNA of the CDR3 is TGTGCCAGCAGCAAAAGACCGGGTGGAGCTTTCTTT.

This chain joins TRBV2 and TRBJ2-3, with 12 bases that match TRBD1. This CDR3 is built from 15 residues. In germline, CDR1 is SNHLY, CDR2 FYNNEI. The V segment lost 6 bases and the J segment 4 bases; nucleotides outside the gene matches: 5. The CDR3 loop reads CASRAGTGGADTQYF. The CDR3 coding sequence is TGTGCCAGCAGGGCAGGGACAGGGGGCGCAGATACGCAGTATTTT.

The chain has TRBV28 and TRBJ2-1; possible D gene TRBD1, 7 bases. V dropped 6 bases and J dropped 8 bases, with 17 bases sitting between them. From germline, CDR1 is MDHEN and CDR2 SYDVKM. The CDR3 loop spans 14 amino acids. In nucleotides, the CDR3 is TGTGCCAGCAGACGATTGGACAGGAGGGATGAGCAGTTCTTC. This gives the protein CASRRLDRRDEQFF.

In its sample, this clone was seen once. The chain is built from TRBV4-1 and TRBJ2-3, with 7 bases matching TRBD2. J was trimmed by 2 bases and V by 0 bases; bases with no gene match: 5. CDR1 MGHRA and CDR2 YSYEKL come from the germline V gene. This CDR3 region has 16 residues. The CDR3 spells CASSQETSVYTDTQYF. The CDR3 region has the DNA TGCGCCAGCAGCCAAGAAACTAGCGTCTACACAGATACGCAGTATTTT.

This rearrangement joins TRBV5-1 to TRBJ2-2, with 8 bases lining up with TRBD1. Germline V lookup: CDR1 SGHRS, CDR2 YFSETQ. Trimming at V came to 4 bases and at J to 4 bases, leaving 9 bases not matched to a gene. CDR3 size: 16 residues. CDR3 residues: CASSPRFDRGTGELFF. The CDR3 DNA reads TGCGCCAGCAGCCCGAGGTTCGACAGGGGCACCGGGGAGCTGTTTTTT.

The CDR3 nucleotides are TGTGCCAGTAGTCCAAACCGGGGACAGGGGGTGGTTTTGGGTAACGTCCTGACTTTC. This translates into CASSPNRGQGVVLGNVLTF. This chain connects TRBV19 to TRBJ2-6; 11 bases fit TRBD1. The CDR3 runs to 19 residues. The junction had 19 bases not matched to a gene; V was cut back by 5 bases and J by 10 bases. The germline CDR1 and CDR2 sequences are LNHDA and SQIVND (reference sequence).

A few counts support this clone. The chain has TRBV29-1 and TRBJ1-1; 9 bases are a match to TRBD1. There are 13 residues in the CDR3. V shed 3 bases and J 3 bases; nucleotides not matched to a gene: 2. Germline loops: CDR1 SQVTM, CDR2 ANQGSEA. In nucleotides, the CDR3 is TGCAGCGTTGACGGACAGGGGTACACTGAAGCTTTCTTT. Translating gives CSVDGQGYTEAFF. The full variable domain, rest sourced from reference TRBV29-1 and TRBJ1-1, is SAVISQKPSRDICQRGTSLTIQCQVDSQVTMMFWYRQQPGQSLTLIATANQGSEATYESGFVIDKFPISRPNLTFSTLTVSNMSPEDSSIYLCSVDGQGYTEAFFGQGTRLTVV.

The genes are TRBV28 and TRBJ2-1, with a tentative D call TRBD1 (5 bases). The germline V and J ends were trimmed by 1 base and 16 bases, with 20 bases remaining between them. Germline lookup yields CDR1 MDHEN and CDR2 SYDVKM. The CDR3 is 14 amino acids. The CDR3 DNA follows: TGTGCCAGCAGTTTATCCAATACGGTTAATCAGGGATTCTTC. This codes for CASSLSNTVNQGFF.

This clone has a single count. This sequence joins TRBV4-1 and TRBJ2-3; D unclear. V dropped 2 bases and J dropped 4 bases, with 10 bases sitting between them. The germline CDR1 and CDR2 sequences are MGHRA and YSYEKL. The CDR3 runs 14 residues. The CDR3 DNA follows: TGCGCCAGCAGCCAATACACTAACGCAGATACGCAGTATTTT. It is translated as CASSQYTNADTQYF.

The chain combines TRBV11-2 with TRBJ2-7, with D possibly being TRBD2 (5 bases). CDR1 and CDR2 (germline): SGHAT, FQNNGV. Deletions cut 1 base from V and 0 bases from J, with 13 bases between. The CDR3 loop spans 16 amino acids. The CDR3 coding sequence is TGTGCCAGCAGCTTAGGGGCGCGGGCCAGCTCCTACGAGCAGTACTTC. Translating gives CASSLGARASSYEQYF.

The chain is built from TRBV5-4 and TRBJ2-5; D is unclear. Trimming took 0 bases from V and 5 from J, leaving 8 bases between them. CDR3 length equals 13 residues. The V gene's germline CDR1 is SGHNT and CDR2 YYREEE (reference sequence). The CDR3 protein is CASSLGRVETQYF. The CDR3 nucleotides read TGTGCCAGCAGCTTGGGTCGAGTGGAGACCCAGTACTTC.

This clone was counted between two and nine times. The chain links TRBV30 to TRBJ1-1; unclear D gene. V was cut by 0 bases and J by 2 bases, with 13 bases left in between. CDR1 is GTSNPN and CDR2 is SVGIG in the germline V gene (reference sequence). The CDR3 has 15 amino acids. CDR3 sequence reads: CAWSVQRAANTEAFF. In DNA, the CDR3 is TGTGCCTGGAGTGTACAGAGGGCGGCTAACACTGAAGCTTTCTTT.

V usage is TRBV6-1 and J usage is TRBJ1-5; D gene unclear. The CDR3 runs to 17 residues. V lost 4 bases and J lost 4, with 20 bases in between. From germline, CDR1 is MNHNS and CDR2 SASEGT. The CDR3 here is CASSGQVGSGKNQPQHF. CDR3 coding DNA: TGTGCCAGCAGTGGTCAGGTAGGGAGCGGAAAGAATCAGCCCCAGCATTTT.